This is a list of T cell receptor beta chains from one sample in a study of cytomegalovirus exposure and HLA in healthy donors. Method: immunoSEQ multiplex PCR; TCRdb's copy keeps in-frame clones and lacks some. Seen here are roughly 150,000 clones, 50% to 75% observed once, and the top ten hold about 3%. Input material: PBMCs. These receptors originate from a woman in her 30s in good health and CMV-seropositive. Each CDR3 is given without its conserved first and last residue. Clone size appears in some rows only: once, few, many, or a class for an expanded clone.

CDR3	V	J	size
ATTDQQGNTEAF	TRBV7-8	TRBJ1-1	NA
ASSGPSGGQNEQF	TRBV28	TRBJ2-1	NA
ASKQLQETQY	TRBV2	TRBJ2-5	NA
ASSQGLNQPQH	TRBV10-1	TRBJ1-5	few
SVRIQGPFLSEAF	TRBV29-1	TRBJ1-1	NA
ASSRDLSSGNTIY	TRBV19	TRBJ1-3	NA
SAQGAGEQY	TRBV20-1	TRBJ2-7	NA
ASSPRGGGTEAF	TRBV7-3	TRBJ1-1	NA
ASSLPGGEQY	TRBV11-3	TRBJ2-3	NA
ASSVGQEYTIY	TRBV9	TRBJ1-3	NA
ASSWGSGRGDEQF	TRBV19	TRBJ2-1	NA
ASSKGQMNYGYT	TRBV5-1	TRBJ1-2	NA
ASSPRDRSTEAF	TRBV18	TRBJ1-1	few
ASRRTGDYTGELF	TRBV5-6	TRBJ2-2	NA
ASSFRTAGNTIY	TRBV6-5	TRBJ1-3	few
ASSLFDRNTEAF	TRBV5-6	TRBJ1-1	few
ASSLLRQGAGELF	TRBV5-1	TRBJ2-2	NA
ASRDIDNSPLH	TRBV5-1	TRBJ1-6	once
ASSSPGGESSYEQY	TRBV13	TRBJ2-7	NA
ASTGDNQPQH	TRBV2	TRBJ1-5	few
ASSSPGLAGVTGELF	TRBV7-2	TRBJ2-2	NA
ASSPPYRSPLH	TRBV28	TRBJ1-6	NA
ASSFEVGQGVTNEKLF	TRBV5-6	TRBJ1-4	NA
ASSLGTEIFYGYT	TRBV7-2	TRBJ1-2	NA
AWTRGGRYNEQF	TRBV30	TRBJ2-1	NA
ASSFPPGRLGYEQY	TRBV7-9	TRBJ2-7	NA
ARGTSDYGYT	TRBV6-1	TRBJ1-2	NA
AISEHFQEHGAGVFTYEQY	TRBV10-3	TRBJ2-7	few
ASSSAGGQY	TRBV7-8	TRBJ2-7	NA